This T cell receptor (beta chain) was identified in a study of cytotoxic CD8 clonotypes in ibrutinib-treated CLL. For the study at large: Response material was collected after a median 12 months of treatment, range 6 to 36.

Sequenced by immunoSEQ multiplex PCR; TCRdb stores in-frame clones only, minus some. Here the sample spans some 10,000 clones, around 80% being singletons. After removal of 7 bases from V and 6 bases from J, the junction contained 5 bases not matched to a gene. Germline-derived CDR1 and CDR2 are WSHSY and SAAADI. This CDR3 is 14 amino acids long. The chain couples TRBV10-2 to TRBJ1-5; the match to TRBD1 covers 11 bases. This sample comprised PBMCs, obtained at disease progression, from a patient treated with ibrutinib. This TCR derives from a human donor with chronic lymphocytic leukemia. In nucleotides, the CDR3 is TGCGCCAGCACGGGGACAGGGGGTTTTCAGCCCCAGCATTTT. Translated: CASTGTGGFQPQHF.